The sequence of this TCR beta chain was determined in a study of shared clonotypes between healthy human individuals. Study overall: The plates for each donor numbered three CD4 naive, three CD4 memory, two CD8 naive and one CD8 memory.

The CDR3 is 13 amino acids. Trimming pared 0 bases from V and 4 bases from J, leaving 5 bases between. CDR1 is SGHKS, CDR2 YYEKEE, per germline (reference sequence). Produced via immunoSEQ multiplex PCR; TCRdb's table is partial and in-frame only. The sample yields approximately 2.1 million clones, 90% to 95% seen once. This clone has just one count. The same CDR3 can be traced to other DNA sequences in this sample. V usage is TRBV5-5 and J usage is TRBJ1-5, with D uncertain. Sequences were obtained from naive CD4+ T cells from PBMCs. Subset in this sample: CD45RA+ positively selected. This sequence was found in a man between 18 and 29 years old in good health. Some clones in this sample may be carry-over from other donors' samples. The CDR3 DNA follows: TGTGCCAGCAGCTTGGACAGTAATCAGCCCCAGCATTTT. Translated: CASSLDSNQPQHF.